The 30 T cell receptor beta chains listed next were all sequenced from one sample in a study of T cells after yellow fever vaccination. TCRdb reprocessed the 5' RACE reads with MiXCR, giving one entry per CDR3 protein. The data hold roughly 170,000 distinct CDR3 sequences, with 6.2% observed a single time. The sample here was CD4+ T cells sorted from PBMCs, taken on the day of the first yellow fever vaccination. The receptors come from a man between 18 and 29 years old who received the YFV17D yellow fever vaccine.

This clonotype was found many times. The genes are TRBV5-1 and TRBJ2-7; D remains unclear. CDR1 and CDR2 from the germline V gene are SGHRS and YFSETQ. The CDR3 is made up of 11 amino acids. The V end lost 3 bases, the J end lost 4 bases, and 5 bases lay between the germline ends. In DNA, the CDR3 is TGCGCCAGCAGCTGGATGTACGAGCAGTACTTC. Translating it yields CASSWMYEQYF.

This clonotype was found many times. This chain's CDR3 is CASSHGASGGLETQYF. For the CDR3, the DNA is TGTGCCAGCAGCCATGGGGCTAGCGGGGGGTTGGAGACCCAGTACTTC. The V call is TRBV9, the J call TRBJ2-5; 11 bases fit TRBD2. CDR3 length: 16 residues. The J segment lost 5 bases and the V segment lost 4 bases, leaving 10 bases of the junction unmatched. Germline V gene sequence: CDR1 SGDLS, CDR2 YYNGEE. The full variable domain, completed using reference TRBV9 and TRBJ2-5, is DSGVTQTPKHLITATGQRVTLRCSPRSGDLSVYWYQQSLDQGLQFLIQYYNGEERAKGNILERFSAQQFPDLHSELNLSSLELGDSALYFCASSHGASGGLETQYFGPGTRLLVL.

This clonotype was counted ten times or more. This chain links TRBV6-5 with TRBJ2-6; D is uncertain. Germline loops: CDR1 MNHEY, CDR2 SVGAGI. The germline V and J ends were trimmed by 1 base and 1 base, with 8 bases remaining between them. The CDR3 has 16 residues. The CDR3 region is CASSYFGTSGANVLTF. The CDR3 region has the DNA TGTGCCAGCAGTTACTTCGGAACATCTGGGGCCAACGTCCTGACTTTC.

The sample holds many counts of this clonotype. The chain joins TRBV2 to TRBJ1-4; 8 bases agree with TRBD1. Germline V gives CDR1 SNHLY, CDR2 FYNNEI. Trimming cost V 6 bases and J 8 bases; bases outside gene matches: 5. The CDR3 is made up of 13 amino acids. CDR3 in DNA: TGTGCCAGCAGGACAGGGGAATACGAAAAACTGTTTTTT. This encodes CASRTGEYEKLFF.

This clonotype turned up a few times. The chain combines TRBV3-1 with TRBJ2-7; 12 nucleotides align to TRBD2. Germline V gives CDR1 LGHDT, CDR2 YNNKEL (reference sequence). The CDR3 consists of 13 residues. With 5 bases clipped from V and 6 bases from J, the junction kept 2 bases outside the gene matches. CDR3 nucleotides: TGTGCCAGCAGCGCGACTAGCGGGGGCGAGCAGTACTTC. This gives the protein CASSATSGGEQYF.

The CDR3 nucleotides are TGCGCCAGCAGCCAAGATCTGGGGACTAGCGGTTACAATGAGCAGTTCTTC. It is translated as CASSQDLGTSGYNEQFF. V usage is TRBV4-3 and J usage is TRBJ2-1; 11 nucleotides agree with TRBD2. The CDR3 runs 17 residues. Looked up from germline, CDR1 is LGHNA and CDR2 is YSLEER. The trim removed 0 bases at V and 4 bases at J, leaving 5 bases unmatched.

This clonotype showed up many times. This rearrangement joins TRBV4-3 to TRBJ2-2; D might be TRBD2 (5 bases). Germline V gene lookup returns CDR1 LGHNA and CDR2 YSLEER. This CDR3 has 15 amino acids. The V gene lost 1 base and the J gene lost 3 bases, with 9 bases spanning the gap. CDR3 bases: TGCGCCAGCAGCCAAGGGTTCGGGGACACCGGGGAGCTGTTTTTT. Protein sequence: CASSQGFGDTGELFF.

At least ten counts were recorded for this clonotype. The V gene is TRBV6-2 or TRBV6-3, the J gene TRBJ2-3; D is possibly TRBD2 (7 bases). V lost 8 bases to trimming and J lost 1 base, with 16 bases between them. The CDR3 contains 15 residues. CDR1 and CDR2 (germline): MNHEY, SVGEGT. CDR3 loop: CASRFRRGRTDTQYF. Written as DNA, the CDR3 is TGTGCCAGCCGGTTCCGGCGGGGGCGCACAGATACGCAGTATTTT.

This clonotype was seen repeatedly, ten times or more. The chain joins TRBV5-1 to TRBJ1-1; D is ambiguous. Germline V lookup: CDR1 SGHRS, CDR2 YFSETQ. Trimming removed 2 bases at V and 2 bases at J, with 10 bases between. The CDR3 is 14 amino acids. The CDR3 DNA sequence: TGCGCCAGCAGCTTAGAGGCCCCAAACACTGAAGCTTTCTTT. Amino acid sequence: CASSLEAPNTEAFF. Full variable domain (outside the CDR3, taken from reference TRBV5-1 and TRBJ1-1): KAGVTQTPRYLIKTRGQQVTLSCSPISGHRSVSWYQQTPGQGLQFLFEYFSETQRNKGNFPGRFSGRQFSNSRSEMNVSTLELGDSALYLCASSLEAPNTEAFFGQGTRLTVV.

This clonotype was counted a few times. The CDR3: CSAEDRGTYGYTF. The CDR3 nucleotides read TGCAGTGCAGAGGACAGGGGGACTTATGGCTACACCTTC. This rearrangement joins TRBV20-1 to TRBJ1-2; TRBD1 matches at 10 bases. V was clipped by 6 bases and J by 5 bases; unmatched bases: 6. Germline V gene data show CDR1 as DFQATT and CDR2 as SNEGSKA (reference sequence). The CDR3 has 13 amino acids.

This clonotype was counted at least ten times. The V and J genes are TRBV20-1 and TRBJ2-3; 7 nucleotides line up with TRBD2. Germline V CDR1 and CDR2: DFQATT, SNEGSKA (reference sequence). The CDR3 contains 12 residues. Unmatched junction bases numbered 6, after V lost 5 bases and J lost 7 bases. This CDR3 reads CSALGGWYTQYF. CDR3 DNA: TGCAGTGCTCTGGGGGGGTGGTATACGCAGTATTTT.

The chain recombines TRBV7-3 with TRBJ1-1; a weak D match, TRBD1 (6 bases). CDR1 SGHTA and CDR2 FQGTGA come from the germline V gene. With 4 bases removed from V and 4 bases from J, the gap between germline ends came to 10 bases. The CDR3 length is 13 residues. In DNA form, the CDR3 reads TGTGCCAGCAGCTCCCCAGGGGCCACTGAAGCTTTCTTT. Protein product: CASSSPGATEAFF. The variable domain in full, with the rest retrieved from reference TRBV7-3 and TRBJ1-1, is GAGVSQTPSNKVTEKGKYVELRCDPISGHTALYWYRQSLGQGPEFLIYFQGTGAADDSGLPNDRFFAVRPEGSVSTLKIQRTERGDSAVYLCASSSPGATEAFFGQGTRLTVV.

CDR3: CASNPPGTGGDEQYV. As DNA, the CDR3 is TGCGCCAGCAATCCTCCGGGGACAGGGGGAGATGAGCAGTACGTC. This sequence joins TRBV5-1 and TRBJ2-7; 11 nucleotides align to TRBD1. V was pared by 6 bases and J by 7 bases, with 12 bases of the junction left unmatched. The CDR3 totals 15 residues. The germline CDR1 and CDR2 sequences are SGHRS and YFSETQ.

At least ten counts were recorded for this clonotype. The V gene is TRBV4-2, the J gene TRBJ2-1; possible D gene TRBD2, 7 bases. Trimming removed 0 bases at V and 1 base at J, with 10 bases between. This CDR3 comprises 16 residues. Germline V CDR1 and CDR2: LGHNA, YNFKEQ. The CDR3 DNA reads TGTGCCAGCAGCCAAGAGGGGGGGGCATCCTACAATGAGCAGTTCTTC. It is translated as CASSQEGGASYNEQFF.

This clonotype occurred many times. The rearrangement joins TRBV29-1 to TRBJ1-2; the D is unclear. Germline V gene data show CDR1 as SQVTM and CDR2 as ANQGSEA. The CDR3 extends over 12 amino acids. The V end lost 1 base, the J end lost 5 bases, and 8 bases lay between the germline ends. The CDR3 DNA sequence: TGCAGCGTTGAAGGCAGTTCATATGGCTACACCTTC. As protein: CSVEGSSYGYTF.

The V gene is TRBV4-1, the J gene TRBJ1-2; D ambiguous. The CDR3 covers 13 residues. Germline CDR1 reads MGHRA; CDR2 reads YSYEKL. Trimming removed 1 base at V and 8 bases at J, with 11 bases between. The CDR3 region is CASSQGQAWGYTF. The CDR3 nucleotides are TGCGCCAGCAGCCAAGGGCAGGCATGGGGCTACACCTTC.

This clonotype was seen many times. The chain has TRBV29-1 and TRBJ1-2; D gene ambiguous. Germline loops: CDR1 SQVTM, CDR2 ANQGSEA. V was clipped by 6 bases and J by 3 bases, with 8 bases between them. The CDR3 runs to 11 residues. The CDR3 nucleotides read TGCAGCGTAACGGGGTACTATGGCTACACCTTC. This encodes CSVTGYYGYTF.

This clonotype was seen many times. V and J are TRBV12-3 or TRBV12-4 and TRBJ1-1; D gene uncertain. The CDR3 sequence is 14 residues long. The germline V and J ends were trimmed by 2 bases and 2 bases, with 9 bases remaining between them. The CDR3 DNA reads as TGTGCCAGCAGTTTACGTCAGCTCAACACTGAAGCTTTCTTT. This codes for CASSLRQLNTEAFF.

This clonotype was found a few times. This chain uses TRBV12-3 or TRBV12-4 with TRBJ2-7; a weak D match, TRBD1 (5 bases). The CDR3 contains 15 residues. Trimming removed 3 bases from V and 5 bases from J, with 17 bases in between. CDR3 bases: TGTGCCAGCAGTTTGGGTCATGGGGCCCCCAACGAGCAGTACTTC. Protein: CASSLGHGAPNEQYF.

This chain uses TRBV20-1 with TRBJ2-3; the match to TRBD1 covers 9 bases. This CDR3 has 14 residues. Losses at the gene ends were 8 bases for V and 5 bases for J; bases not matched to a gene: 11. Germline CDR1 DFQATT, CDR2 SNEGSKA (reference sequence). CDR3 coding DNA: TGCAGTCCCCAACCGGGACAGGGATTAGATACGCAGTATTTT. Translating gives CSPQPGQGLDTQYF.

This clonotype was seen only a few times. The CDR3 here is CASSARGAEGNQPQHF. The CDR3 coding sequence is TGTGCCAGCAGTGCTCGCGGGGCCGAGGGCAATCAGCCCCAGCATTTT. The rearrangement links TRBV7-2 to TRBJ1-5, with D tentatively TRBD1 (5 bases). CDR1 is SGHTA and CDR2 is FQGNSA in the germline V gene. The CDR3 consists of 16 residues. V was clipped by 6 bases and J by 2 bases, with 17 bases between them.

This clonotype was seen once. This sequence may be a read error, since a much larger clone differs from it by one base. The chain carries TRBV20-1 and TRBJ2-1, with D possibly TRBD2 on 5 matching bases. CDR3 length equals 13 residues. From germline, CDR1 is DFQATT and CDR2 SNEGSKA (reference sequence). The CDR3 is CSAPDWRWDERFF. In DNA, the CDR3 is TGCAGTGCCCCGGACTGGCGGTGGGATGAGCGGTTCTTC.

CDR3 protein: CASSAVDSTDTQYF. DNA of the CDR3: TGTGCCAGCAGTGCCGTAGACAGCACAGATACGCAGTATTTT. V and J are TRBV6-4 and TRBJ2-3; D remains ambiguous. Trimming shortened V by 4 bases and J by 0 bases, and 8 bases separated the two germline ends. The CDR3 length is 14 residues. The V gene's germline CDR1 is MRHNA and CDR2 SNTAGT.

The V gene is TRBV5-7, the J gene TRBJ2-2, with D maybe TRBD2 (6 bases). TRBV5-7 is noted as an ORF with a role that remains uncertain. Trimming stripped 8 bases from V and 13 bases from J, with 27 bases between. The CDR3 runs 15 residues. The CDR3 here is CARGPGLLCSEGLFF. CDR3 sequence (DNA): TGTGCCAGGGGCCCGGGGCTCCTATGCTCGGAGGGGCTGTTTTTT.

This clonotype was observed many times. The V call is TRBV11-1, the J call TRBJ1-2; D remains unclear. The CDR3 is 12 amino acids. V gave up 3 bases and J gave up 8 bases, with 10 bases separating them. Germline assignment: CDR1 SGHAT and CDR2 FQDESV (reference sequence). The CDR3 nucleotides are TGTGCCAGCAGCTTCTTGGGGTCCGGCTACACCTTC. Amino acid sequence: CASSFLGSGYTF. Supplemented by reference TRBV11-1 and TRBJ1-2, the full variable domain reads EAEVAQSPRYKITEKSQAVAFWCDPISGHATLYWYRQILGQGPELLVQFQDESVVDDSQLPKDRFSAERLKGVDSTLKIQPAELGDSAMYLCASSFLGSGYTFGSGTRLTVV.

There are many counts of this clonotype. The chain uses TRBV7-8 and TRBJ1-1, with D perhaps matching TRBD1 (5 bases). The germline gives CDR1 SGHVS, CDR2 FQNEAQ. Trimming left V 5 bases short and J 12 bases short, with 13 bases between. The length of the CDR3 is 11 residues. The CDR3 is CASSPGQRTFF. CDR3 DNA: TGTGCCAGCAGCCCAGGGCAGCGTACTTTCTTT. The full variable domain, in which reference TRBV7-8 and TRBJ1-1 provide the parts outside the CDR3, is GAGVSQSPRYKVAKRGQDVALRCDPISGHVSLFWYQQALGQGPEFLTYFQNEAQLDKSGLPSDRFFAERPEGSVSTLKIQRTQQEDSAVYLCASSPGQRTFFGQGTRLTVV.

There are many counts of this clonotype. This chain connects TRBV12-3 or TRBV12-4 to TRBJ1-1; 8 bases match TRBD1. CDR3 length equals 17 residues. The V and J ends lost 3 bases and 0 bases, in that order; junction bases with no gene match: 9. The CDR3 nucleotides are TGTGCCAGCAGTTTCAGGGGGCGGGGTCTTGTGAACACTGAAGCTTTCTTT. It translates to CASSFRGRGLVNTEAFF.

This clonotype was seen repeatedly, ten times or more. The genes are TRBV6-5 and TRBJ2-2; TRBD1 or TRBD2 may be the D gene (5 bases each). Germline assignment: CDR1 MNHEY and CDR2 SVGAGI. The V gene lost 3 bases and the J gene lost 7 bases, with 18 bases spanning the gap. This CDR3 region has 16 residues. The CDR3 region is CASSYRDEPRNGELFF. For the CDR3, the DNA is TGTGCCAGCAGTTATCGGGACGAGCCCAGAAACGGGGAGCTGTTTTTT.

This clonotype was counted at least ten times. The chain joins TRBV20-1 to TRBJ2-3; D possibly corresponds to TRBD1 (7 bases). The V gene lost 8 bases and the J gene lost 7 bases, with 16 bases spanning the gap. Germline CDR1 and CDR2: DFQATT and SNEGSKA (reference sequence). This CDR3 is 12 amino acids long. The CDR3 loop reads CSCGTVLNTQYF. DNA of the CDR3: TGCAGTTGCGGGACAGTTTTAAATACGCAGTATTTT.

This clonotype has a handful of counts. This sequence joins TRBV4-3 and TRBJ2-1; D possibly matches TRBD1 or TRBD2 (5 bases each). Germline CDR1 reads LGHNA; CDR2 reads YSLEER. V lost 0 bases to trimming and J lost 7 bases, with 16 bases between them. The CDR3 is 16 amino acids. CDR3 sequence: CASSQEAGTWGNEQFF. As DNA, the CDR3 is TGCGCCAGCAGCCAAGAGGCGGGTACATGGGGGAATGAGCAGTTCTTC.